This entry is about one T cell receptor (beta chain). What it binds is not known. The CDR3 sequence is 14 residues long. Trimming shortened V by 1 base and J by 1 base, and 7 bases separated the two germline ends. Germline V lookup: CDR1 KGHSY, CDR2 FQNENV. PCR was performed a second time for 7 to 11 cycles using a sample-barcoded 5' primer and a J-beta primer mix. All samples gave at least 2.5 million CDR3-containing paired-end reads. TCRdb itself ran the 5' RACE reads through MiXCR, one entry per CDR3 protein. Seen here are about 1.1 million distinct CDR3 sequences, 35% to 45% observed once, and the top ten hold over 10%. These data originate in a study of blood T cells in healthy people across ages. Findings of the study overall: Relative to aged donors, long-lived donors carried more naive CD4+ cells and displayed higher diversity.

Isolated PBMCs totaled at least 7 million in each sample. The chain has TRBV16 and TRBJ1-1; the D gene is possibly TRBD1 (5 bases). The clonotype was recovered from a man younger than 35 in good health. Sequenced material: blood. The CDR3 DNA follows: TGTGCCAGCAGCCAATGGGGGGGGAACACTGAAGCTTTCTTT. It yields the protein CASSQWGGNTEAFF.